The 14 T cell receptor beta chains below all came from one sample that was sequenced in a study of cytomegalovirus exposure and HLA in healthy donors. Primers for the PCR totalled 60 Vbeta and 13 Jbeta. The method was immunoSEQ multiplex PCR; TCRdb's version includes in-frame clones alone and lacks a portion of them. The sample has 160,000 or so clones; around 76% are singletons. Specimen: PBMCs. Receptors were obtained from a man aged 35 to 55 in good health and CMV-seronegative.

This sequence joins TRBV7-2 and TRBJ1-2, with TRBD1 identical over 8 bases. Trimming at V came to 3 bases and at J to 7 bases, leaving 1 base not matched to a gene. Germline CDR1 is SGHTA and CDR2 is FQGNSA. This CDR3 has 12 residues. CDR3 sequence reads: CASSFGQGGYTF. The DNA for the CDR3 is TGTGCCAGCAGCTTTGGACAGGGTGGCTACACCTTC. Together with reference TRBV7-2 and TRBJ1-2, the CDR3 gives the full variable domain: GAGVSQSPSNKVTEKGKDVELRCDPISGHTALYWYRQSLGQGLEFLIYFQGNSAPDKSGLPSDRFSAERTGGSVSTLTIQRTQQEDSAVYLCASSFGQGGYTFGSGTRLTVV.

V usage is TRBV7-2 and J usage is TRBJ2-6, with D unclear. The CDR3 extends over 13 amino acids. V lost 9 bases and J 1 base, leaving 7 bases between the germline ends. Germline values: CDR1 SGHTA, CDR2 FQGNSA. This CDR3 is CARKLSGANVLTF. DNA for the CDR3: TGTGCCAGGAAGCTATCTGGGGCCAACGTCCTGACTTTC.

About this clone: A junction end diverges from the germline sequence, so it may reflect a read error. This chain joins TRBV5-1 and TRBJ2-7, with 16 bases lining up with TRBD2. The CDR3 is 17 residues long. Germline V gene sequence: CDR1 SGHRS, CDR2 YFSETQ. The CDR3 region has the DNA TGCGCCAGCAGCTCCGGGACTAGCGGGAGGGTATCCTACGGGCAGTACTTC. It is translated as CASSSGTSGRVSYGQYF.

The sample holds a few counts of this clone. V and J are TRBV19 and TRBJ2-5, with 7 positions matching TRBD1. Germline V gives CDR1 LNHDA, CDR2 SQIVND (reference sequence). The CDR3 runs to 15 residues. J gave up 2 bases and V 3 bases, and 6 bases lay outside the gene matches. CDR3 bases: TGTGCCAGTAGTATGCCAGGGGGAAGGCAAGAGACCCAGTACTTC. Residues: CASSMPGGRQETQYF.

This clone was seen only a few times. The rearrangement joins TRBV5-1 to TRBJ2-5; TRBD2 aligns across 8 bases. V dropped 3 bases and J dropped 3; count of bases not matched to a gene: 10. This CDR3 comprises 16 residues. Per germline, CDR1 SGHRS and CDR2 YFSETQ. The CDR3 sequence is CASSYKAGETKETQYF. DNA for the CDR3: TGCGCCAGCAGCTACAAAGCGGGAGAGACGAAAGAGACCCAGTACTTC.

The chain couples TRBV27 to TRBJ2-5; 7 bases align to TRBD1. The CDR3 covers 16 residues. The J segment lost 2 bases and the V segment lost 5 bases, leaving 11 bases of the junction unmatched. Germline V lookup: CDR1 MNHEY, CDR2 SMNVEV (reference sequence). As DNA, the CDR3 is TGTGCCAGCAGTCCTGACAGGGTCGGCGTACAAGAGACCCAGTACTTC. Translated, it gives CASSPDRVGVQETQYF.

This sequence joins TRBV7-9 and TRBJ1-4, with 7 bases identical to TRBD1. Germline V gene sequence: CDR1 SEHNR, CDR2 FQNEAQ (reference sequence). V shed 3 bases and J 8 bases; nucleotides not matched to a gene: 9. There are 15 residues in the CDR3. The CDR3 loop is CASSFRRRGEEKLFF. The DNA for the CDR3 is TGTGCCAGCAGCTTCCGTCGCAGGGGGGAAGAAAAACTGTTTTTT.

The chain couples TRBV2 to TRBJ2-7; D gene uncertain. The CDR3 sequence is 13 residues long. Deletions cut 1 base from V and 2 bases from J, with 6 bases between. The V gene's germline CDR1 is SNHLY and CDR2 FYNNEI. The CDR3 DNA is TGTGCCAGCAGTGAAGGACAAACCTACGAGCAGTACGTC. Translating it yields CASSEGQTYEQYV.

The chain is built from TRBV7-9 and TRBJ1-2, with TRBD1 matching 9 bases. The V segment lost 1 base and the J segment 8 bases; nucleotides outside the gene matches: 2. The CDR3 totals 13 residues. In germline, CDR1 is SEHNR, CDR2 FQNEAQ (reference sequence). CDR3 DNA sequence: TGTGCCAGCAGCTTAGGACAGGGGGAAGGCTACACCTTC. It encodes CASSLGQGEGYTF.

This clone has only a few counts. The chain has TRBV6-5 and TRBJ1-4, with D hard to call. Germline V gene sequence: CDR1 MNHEY, CDR2 SVGAGI. The length of the CDR3 is 14 residues. V dropped 7 bases and J dropped 2 bases, with 11 bases sitting between them. DNA for the CDR3: TGTGCCAGCACGGGGTCGAGGACTAATGAAAAACTGTTTTTT. Translation: CASTGSRTNEKLFF.

CDR3 nucleotide sequence: TGTGCCAGCAGCTTCACCGGGTTGCCCAAAAACATTCAGTACTTC. It codes for CASSFTGLPKNIQYF. The rearrangement links TRBV6-1 to TRBJ2-4; D gene unclear. Trimming removed 6 bases at V and 2 bases at J, with 14 bases between. The germline V gene has CDR1 MNHNS and CDR2 SASEGT. The length of the CDR3 is 15 residues.

The chain links TRBV7-6 to TRBJ2-1; a weak D match, TRBD1 (6 bases). CDR3 length equals 13 residues. V gave up 1 base and J gave up 9 bases, with 10 bases separating them. CDR1 and CDR2 (germline): SGHVS, FNYEAQ. CDR3 nucleotides: TGTGCCAGCAGCTTAGTCCGAGGGGGTGAGCAGTTCTTC. This encodes CASSLVRGGEQFF.

The chain recombines TRBV19 with TRBJ2-3; maybe TRBD1 (6 bases). The V end lost 6 bases, the J end lost 0 bases, and 25 bases lay between the germline ends. In germline, CDR1 is LNHDA, CDR2 SQIVND (reference sequence). CDR3 length: 19 residues. DNA of the CDR3: TGTGCCAGTAGACAACCCCACCCCCAGGGGCCAACTAGCACAGATACGCAGTATTTT. As protein: CASRQPHPQGPTSTDTQYF.

The chain combines TRBV10-3 with TRBJ1-1, with D perhaps TRBD1 (5 bases). V dropped 3 bases and J dropped 8 bases, with 7 bases sitting between them. CDR3 size: 11 residues. Germline V CDR1 and CDR2: ENHRY, SYGVKD. The CDR3 region is CAISDAGEAFF. As DNA, the CDR3 is TGTGCCATCAGTGATGCAGGGGAAGCTTTCTTT.